These T cell receptor beta chains were read from a single sample in a study of T cells in Graves' hyperthyroidism and ophthalmopathy. A single record per CDR3 protein comes from TCRdb applying MiXCR to the multiplex PCR reads. Among 730,000 or so distinct CDR3 sequences listed, roughly 20% were seen once. Material for sequencing was blood. The receptor set was obtained from a woman in her forties or fifties with Graves' hyperthyroidism that later progressed to Graves' ophthalmopathy. Each CDR3 is given without its conserved first and last residue. A D gene is named only where the DNA matches it firmly.

V: TRBV6-1; J: TRBJ1-1; D: NA; CDR3: ASSRDPRDTEAF
V: TRBV15; J: TRBJ1-2; D: TRBD1; CDR3: ATSRDRAGGVDGYT
V: TRBV12-5; J: TRBJ1-4; D: NA; CDR3: ASGPVGSEKLF
V: TRBV24-1; J: TRBJ1-2; D: TRBD1; CDR3: ATSEEGANYGYT
V: TRBV7-9; J: TRBJ2-5; D: NA; CDR3: ASSLRAEETQY
V: TRBV19; J: TRBJ2-5; D: NA; CDR3: ASSIGGGQKETQY
V: TRBV3-1; J: TRBJ1-2; D: TRBD1; CDR3: ASSPHPGGAGASYGYT
V: TRBV7-8; J: TRBJ2-6; D: NA; CDR3: ASSEVGGAWANVLT
V: TRBV4-1; J: TRBJ2-2; D: NA; CDR3: ASSQDVRVHTGELF
V: TRBV29-1; J: TRBJ2-7; D: NA; CDR3: SVENSAGLSYEQY
V: TRBV18; J: TRBJ1-3; D: TRBD1; CDR3: ASSPLGQGFFGNTIY
V: TRBV20-1; J: TRBJ2-1; D: NA; CDR3: SAMDIPSSYNEQF
V: TRBV12-3/TRBV12-4; J: TRBJ2-3; D: NA; CDR3: ASSFYARGTTDTQY
V: TRBV20-1; J: TRBJ2-7; D: TRBD2; CDR3: SARDFVVAGKSYEQY
V: TRBV27; J: TRBJ2-1; D: NA; CDR3: ASSLRGPYNEQF
V: TRBV5-1; J: TRBJ1-2; D: NA; CDR3: ASSWGDRGNYGYT
V: TRBV3-1; J: TRBJ2-7; D: NA; CDR3: ASSYDTGLEQY
V: TRBV2; J: TRBJ1-1; D: NA; CDR3: ASSERRPTMNTEAF
V: TRBV10-3; J: TRBJ1-2; D: NA; CDR3: AISPPTERGGGYT
V: TRBV12-3/TRBV12-4; J: TRBJ1-5; D: NA; CDR3: ASSRQGPQH
V: TRBV18; J: TRBJ2-7; D: NA; CDR3: ASSALGSSYEQY
V: TRBV7-3; J: TRBJ1-1; D: NA; CDR3: ASSPNGNTEAF
V: TRBV11-2; J: TRBJ2-1; D: NA; CDR3: ASSLDTRYNEQF
V: TRBV11-3; J: TRBJ2-2; D: TRBD2; CDR3: ASSPGTSGNTGELF
V: TRBV3-1; J: TRBJ2-3; D: TRBD2; CDR3: ASSQEEWTSGGGTDTQY
V: TRBV7-6; J: TRBJ1-5; D: NA; CDR3: ASSPITRGGGNQPQH
V: TRBV3-1; J: TRBJ1-6; D: NA; CDR3: ASSGSSRPLH